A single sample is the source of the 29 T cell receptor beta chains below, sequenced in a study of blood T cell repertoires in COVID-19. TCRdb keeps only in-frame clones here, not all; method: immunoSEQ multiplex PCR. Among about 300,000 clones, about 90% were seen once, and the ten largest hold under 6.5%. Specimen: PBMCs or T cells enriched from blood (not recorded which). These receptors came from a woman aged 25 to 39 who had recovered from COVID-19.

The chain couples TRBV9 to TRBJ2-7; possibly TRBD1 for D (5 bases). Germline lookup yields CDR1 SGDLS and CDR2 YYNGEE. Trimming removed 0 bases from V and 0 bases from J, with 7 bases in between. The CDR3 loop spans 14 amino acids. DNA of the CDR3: TGTGCCAGCAGCGTAGAGGGGCTCTCCTACGAGCAGTACTTC. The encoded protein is CASSVEGLSYEQYF.

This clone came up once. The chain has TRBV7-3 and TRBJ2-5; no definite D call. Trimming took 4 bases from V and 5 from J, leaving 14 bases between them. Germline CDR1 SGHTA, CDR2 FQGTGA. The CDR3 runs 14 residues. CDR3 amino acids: CASSSLVFPETQYF. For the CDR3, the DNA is TGTGCCAGCAGCTCCCTAGTATTTCCGGAGACCCAGTACTTC.

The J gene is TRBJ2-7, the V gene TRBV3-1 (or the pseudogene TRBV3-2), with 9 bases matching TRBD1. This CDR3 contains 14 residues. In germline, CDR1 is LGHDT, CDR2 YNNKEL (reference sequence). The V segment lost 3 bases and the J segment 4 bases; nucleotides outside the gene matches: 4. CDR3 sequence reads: CASSHWDRAYEQYF. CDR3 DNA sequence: TGTGCCAGCAGCCATTGGGACAGGGCTTACGAGCAGTACTTC.

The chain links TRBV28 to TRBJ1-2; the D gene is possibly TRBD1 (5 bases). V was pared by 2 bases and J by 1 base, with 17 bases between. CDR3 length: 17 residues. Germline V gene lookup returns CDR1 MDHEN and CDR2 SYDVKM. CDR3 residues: CASSLPGRGALNYGYTF. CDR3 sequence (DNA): TGTGCCAGCAGTTTACCCGGGAGGGGAGCGCTTAACTATGGCTACACCTTC.

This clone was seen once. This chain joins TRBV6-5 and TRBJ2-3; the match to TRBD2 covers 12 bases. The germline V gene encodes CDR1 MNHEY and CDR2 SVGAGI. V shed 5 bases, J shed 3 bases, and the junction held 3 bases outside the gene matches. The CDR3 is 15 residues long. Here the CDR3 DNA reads TGTGCCAGCAGTAGGACTAGCGGGGTGACAGATACGCAGTATTTT. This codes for CASSRTSGVTDTQYF.

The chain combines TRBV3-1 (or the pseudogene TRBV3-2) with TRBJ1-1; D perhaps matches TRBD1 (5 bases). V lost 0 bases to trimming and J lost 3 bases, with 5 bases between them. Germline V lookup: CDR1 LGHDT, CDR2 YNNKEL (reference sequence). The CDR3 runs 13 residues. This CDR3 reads CASSQEGHTEAFF. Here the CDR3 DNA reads TGTGCCAGCAGCCAAGAGGGGCACACTGAAGCTTTCTTT.

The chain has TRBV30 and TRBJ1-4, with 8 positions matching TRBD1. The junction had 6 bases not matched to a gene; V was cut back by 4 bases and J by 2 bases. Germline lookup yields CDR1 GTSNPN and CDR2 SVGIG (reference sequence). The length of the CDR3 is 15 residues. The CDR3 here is CAWNDRGGTNEKLFF. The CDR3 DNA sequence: TGTGCCTGGAATGACAGGGGAGGGACTAATGAAAAACTGTTTTTT.

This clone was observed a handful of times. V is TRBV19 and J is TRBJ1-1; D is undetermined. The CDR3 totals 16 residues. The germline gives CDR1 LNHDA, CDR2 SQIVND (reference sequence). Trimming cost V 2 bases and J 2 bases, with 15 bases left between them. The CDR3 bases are TGTGCCAGTAGTATAACGGGAGCCGGGTTCAACACTGAAGCTTTCTTT. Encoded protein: CASSITGAGFNTEAFF.

The chain's CDR3 is CASSQGGRGSSGNTIYF. CDR3 sequence (DNA): TGTGCCAGCAGCCAAGGGGGGAGGGGGAGCTCTGGAAACACCATATATTTT. This rearrangement joins TRBV3-1 (or the pseudogene TRBV3-2) to TRBJ1-3, with TRBD1 as a possible D gene (6 bases). CDR1 and CDR2 (germline): LGHDT, YNNKEL (reference sequence). V lost 1 base and J lost 0, with 13 bases in between. The CDR3 covers 17 residues.

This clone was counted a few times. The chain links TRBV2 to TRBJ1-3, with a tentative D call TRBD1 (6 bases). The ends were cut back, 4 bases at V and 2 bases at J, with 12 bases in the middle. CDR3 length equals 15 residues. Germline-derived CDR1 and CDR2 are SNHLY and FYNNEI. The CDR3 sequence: CASSVRGGPGNTIYF. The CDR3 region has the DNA TGTGCCAGCAGTGTCAGAGGGGGTCCTGGAAACACCATATATTTT.

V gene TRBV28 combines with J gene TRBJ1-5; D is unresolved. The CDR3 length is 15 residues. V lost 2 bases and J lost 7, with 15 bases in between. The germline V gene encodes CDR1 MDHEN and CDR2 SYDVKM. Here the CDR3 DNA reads TGTGCCAGCAGTTTAGGTGGACTCACGATGCAGCCCCAGCATTTT. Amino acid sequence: CASSLGGLTMQPQHF.

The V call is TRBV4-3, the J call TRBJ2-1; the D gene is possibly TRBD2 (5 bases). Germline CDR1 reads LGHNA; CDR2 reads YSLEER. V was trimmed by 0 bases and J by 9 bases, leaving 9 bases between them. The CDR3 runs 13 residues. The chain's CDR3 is CASSQDSRGEQFF. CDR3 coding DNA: TGCGCCAGCAGCCAAGATTCCCGGGGTGAGCAGTTCTTC.

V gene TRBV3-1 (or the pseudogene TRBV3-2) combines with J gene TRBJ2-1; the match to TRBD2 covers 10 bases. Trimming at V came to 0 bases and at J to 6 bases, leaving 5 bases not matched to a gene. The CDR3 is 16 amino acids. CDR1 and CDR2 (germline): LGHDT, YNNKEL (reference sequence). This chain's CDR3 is CASSQDAVAGGNEQFF. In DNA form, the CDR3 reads TGTGCCAGCAGCCAAGACGCGGTAGCGGGGGGCAATGAGCAGTTCTTC.

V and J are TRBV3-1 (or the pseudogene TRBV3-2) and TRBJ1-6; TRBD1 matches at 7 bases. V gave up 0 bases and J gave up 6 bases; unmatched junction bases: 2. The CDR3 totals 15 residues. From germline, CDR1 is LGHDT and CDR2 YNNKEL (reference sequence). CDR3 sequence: CASSQDGTANSPLHF. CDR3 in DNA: TGTGCCAGCAGCCAAGATGGGACAGCTAATTCACCCCTCCACTTT.

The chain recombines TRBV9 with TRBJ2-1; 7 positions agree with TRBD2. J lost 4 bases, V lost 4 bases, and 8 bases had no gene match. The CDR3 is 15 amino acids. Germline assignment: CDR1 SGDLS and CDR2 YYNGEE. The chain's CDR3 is CASSFRGELYNEQFF. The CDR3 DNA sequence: TGTGCCAGCAGCTTTCGGGGGGAATTATACAATGAGCAGTTCTTC.

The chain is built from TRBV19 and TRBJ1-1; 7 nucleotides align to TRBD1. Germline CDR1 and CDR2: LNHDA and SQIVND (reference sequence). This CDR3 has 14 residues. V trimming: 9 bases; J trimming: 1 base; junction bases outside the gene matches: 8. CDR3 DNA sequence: TGTGCCAGCTCGCTACAGGGGCCGAACACTGAAGCTTTCTTT. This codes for CASSLQGPNTEAFF.

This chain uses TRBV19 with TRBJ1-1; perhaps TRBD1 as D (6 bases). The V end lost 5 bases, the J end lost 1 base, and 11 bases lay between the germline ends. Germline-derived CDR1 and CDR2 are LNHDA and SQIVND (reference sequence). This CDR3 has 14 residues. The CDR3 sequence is CASSRATGNTEAFF. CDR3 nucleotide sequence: TGTGCCAGTAGTCGCGCGACAGGGAACACTGAAGCTTTCTTT.

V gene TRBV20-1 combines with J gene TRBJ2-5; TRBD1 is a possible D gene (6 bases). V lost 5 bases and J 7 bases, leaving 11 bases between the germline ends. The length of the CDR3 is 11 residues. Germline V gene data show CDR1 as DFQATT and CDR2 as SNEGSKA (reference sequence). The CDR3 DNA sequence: TGCAGTGCTGGGGGCCGGGGGACCCAGTACTTC. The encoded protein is CSAGGRGTQYF.

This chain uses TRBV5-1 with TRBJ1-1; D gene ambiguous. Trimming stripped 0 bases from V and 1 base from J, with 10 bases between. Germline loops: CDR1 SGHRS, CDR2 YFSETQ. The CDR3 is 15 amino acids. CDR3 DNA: TGCGCCAGCAGCTTGGGGGAGGGCAGGAACACTGAAGCTTTCTTT. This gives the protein CASSLGEGRNTEAFF.

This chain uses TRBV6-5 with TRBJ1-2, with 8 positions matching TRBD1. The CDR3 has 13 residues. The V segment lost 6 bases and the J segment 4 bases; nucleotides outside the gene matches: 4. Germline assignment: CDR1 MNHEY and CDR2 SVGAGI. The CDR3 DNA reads TGTGCCAGCAGCACCGACAGGGGCTATGGCTACACCTTC. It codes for CASSTDRGYGYTF.

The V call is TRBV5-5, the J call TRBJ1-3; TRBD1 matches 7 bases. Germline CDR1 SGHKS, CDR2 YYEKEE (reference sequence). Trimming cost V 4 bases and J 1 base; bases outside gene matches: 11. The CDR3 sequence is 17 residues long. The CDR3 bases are TGTGCCAGCAGCATAGGACAGGTTGCCAGTTCTGGAAACACCATATATTTT. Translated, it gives CASSIGQVASSGNTIYF.

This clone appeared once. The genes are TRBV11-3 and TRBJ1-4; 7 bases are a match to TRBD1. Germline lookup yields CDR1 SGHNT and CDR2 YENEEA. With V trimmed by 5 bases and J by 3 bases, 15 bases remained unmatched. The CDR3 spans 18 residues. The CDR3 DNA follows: TGTGCCAGCAGCGCGCCCACATTACCCGACAGGGCTAATGAAAAACTGTTTTTT. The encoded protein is CASSAPTLPDRANEKLFF. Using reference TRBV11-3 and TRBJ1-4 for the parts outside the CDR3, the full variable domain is EAGVVQSPRYKIIEKKQPVAFWCNPISGHNTLYWYLQNLGQGPELLIRYENEEAVDDSQLPKDRFSAERLKGVDSTLKIQPAELGDSAVYLCASSAPTLPDRANEKLFFGSGTQLSVL.

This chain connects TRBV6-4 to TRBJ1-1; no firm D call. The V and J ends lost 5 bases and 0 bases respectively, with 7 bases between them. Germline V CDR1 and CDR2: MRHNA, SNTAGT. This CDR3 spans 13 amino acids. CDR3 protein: CASSLTMNTEAFF. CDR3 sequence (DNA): TGTGCCAGCAGTCTTACTATGAACACTGAAGCTTTCTTT.

The CDR3 region has the DNA TGTGCCAGTAGTATTGGGGACAGGGGGAATTCACCCCTCCACTTT. Its translation is CASSIGDRGNSPLHF. The V call is TRBV19, the J call TRBJ1-6; 11 bases map to TRBD1. The junction had 2 bases not matched to a gene; V was cut back by 3 bases and J by 7 bases. This CDR3 spans 15 amino acids. Germline V gene lookup returns CDR1 LNHDA and CDR2 SQIVND (reference sequence).

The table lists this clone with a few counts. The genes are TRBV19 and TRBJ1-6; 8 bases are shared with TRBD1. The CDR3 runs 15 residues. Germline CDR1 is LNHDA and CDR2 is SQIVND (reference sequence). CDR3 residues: CASRGQSRLVSPLHF. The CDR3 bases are TGTGCTTCCAGGGGGCAATCACGACTTGTTTCACCCCTCCACTTT.

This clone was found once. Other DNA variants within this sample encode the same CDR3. The CDR3 DNA reads as TGTGCCAGCAGCTTGAAACAGGGGAGTGAGCAGTTCTTC. It is translated as CASSLKQGSEQFF. The chain links TRBV7-6 to TRBJ2-1; TRBD1 matches 7 bases. The CDR3 is 13 residues long. The junction had 5 bases not matched to a gene; V was cut back by 3 bases and J by 9 bases. Germline CDR1 and CDR2: SGHVS and FNYEAQ. Full variable domain (outside the CDR3, taken from reference TRBV7-6 and TRBJ2-1): GAGVSQSPRYKVTKRGQDVALRCDPISGHVSLYWYRQALGQGPEFLTYFNYEAQQDKSGLPNDRFSAERPEGSISTLTIQRTEQRDSAMYRCASSLKQGSEQFFGPGTRLTVL.

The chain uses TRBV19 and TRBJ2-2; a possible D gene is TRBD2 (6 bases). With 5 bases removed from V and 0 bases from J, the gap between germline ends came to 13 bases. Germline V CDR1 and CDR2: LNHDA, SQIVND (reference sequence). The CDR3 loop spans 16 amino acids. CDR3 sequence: CASSLRWEANTGELFF. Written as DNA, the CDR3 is TGTGCCAGTAGTCTCCGTTGGGAGGCGAACACCGGGGAGCTGTTTTTT.

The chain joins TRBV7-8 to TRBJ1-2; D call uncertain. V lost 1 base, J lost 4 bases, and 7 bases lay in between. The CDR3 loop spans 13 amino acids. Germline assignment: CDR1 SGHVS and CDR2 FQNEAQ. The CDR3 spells CASSLDAGYGYTF. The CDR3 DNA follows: TGTGCCAGCAGCTTAGACGCAGGCTATGGCTACACCTTC.

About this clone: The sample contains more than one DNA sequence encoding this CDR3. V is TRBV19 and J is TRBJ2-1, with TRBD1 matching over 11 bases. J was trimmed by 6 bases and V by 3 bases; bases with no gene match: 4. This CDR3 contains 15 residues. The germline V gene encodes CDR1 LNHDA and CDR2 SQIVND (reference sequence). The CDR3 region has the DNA TGTGCCAGTAGTATTCGGGACAGGGGGGGCAATGAGCAGTTCTTC. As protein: CASSIRDRGGNEQFF.